This T cell receptor (beta chain) was recorded in a study of cytomegalovirus exposure and HLA in healthy donors. Study-level background: In terms of ancestry, the Caucasian-associated cluster contained about 80% of the approximately 400 genotyped donors. Study-wide points: The authors considered a cluster of highly shared sequence variants likely to be a sequencing artifact. In a later analysis, TCR beta V- and J-gene trimming showed a link to a missense DCLRE1C variant.

At sampling all donors were nominally healthy, likely with unrecorded immune exposures. On this clone itself: The antigen remains unidentified.

The PCR employed 60 Vbeta primers together with 13 Jbeta primers. The protocol was immunoSEQ multiplex PCR, while the TCRdb copy is restricted to in-frame clones and leaves out a portion. Of hundreds of thousands of clones in the sample, roughly 80% are singletons; the top ten hold about a sixth. Per germline, CDR1 LNHDA and CDR2 SQIVND (reference sequence). The CDR3 loop spans 14 amino acids. V was pared by 5 bases and J by 6 bases, with 4 bases of the junction left unmatched. Sequencing used PBMCs. The chain recombines TRBV19 with TRBJ2-2; TRBD1 agrees at 9 bases. The TCR was taken from a man aged 35 to 55 in good health and CMV-seronegative. Here the CDR3 reads CASSPGQGSGELFF. The CDR3 DNA follows: TGTGCCAGTAGTCCGGGACAGGGTTCCGGGGAGCTGTTTTTT. Together with reference TRBV19 and TRBJ2-2, the CDR3 gives the full variable domain: DGGITQSPKYLFRKEGQNVTLSCEQNLNHDAMYWYRQDPGQGLRLIYYSQIVNDFQKGDIAEGYSVSREKKESFPLTVTSAQKNPTAFYLCASSPGQGSGELFFGEGSRLTVL.